The 7 T cell receptor beta chains below all came from one sample that was sequenced in a study of blood T cell repertoires in COVID-19 (dated by TCRdb to 2019 to 2021). Libraries were built with the immunoSEQ multiplex PCR assay. Here the immuneACCESS table is served through TCRdb, limited to in-frame sequences with V and J called. Missing clones are a known gap in these copies; in checked studies unresolved V genes cover under half, and the rest lacks a known reason. This sample holds approximately 170,000 clones; 80% to 90% were observed only once. The ten largest clones represent more than 7.5% of the sample. Sequenced sample: peripheral blood. The receptors here all came from a man aged 45-60 years with active or convalescent COVID-19.

The chain joins TRBV3-1 (or the pseudogene TRBV3-2) to TRBJ2-2; 9 bases fit TRBD1. This CDR3 contains 17 residues. Germline values: CDR1 LGHDT, CDR2 YNNKEL (reference sequence). V shed 2 bases and J 4 bases; nucleotides not matched to a gene: 8. CDR3 DNA sequence: TGTGCCAGCAGCCAACCGGGACAGGGTATGGTCACCGGGGAGCTGTTTTTT. Its protein product is CASSQPGQGMVTGELFF.

This clone was recorded once. The V and J genes are TRBV18 and TRBJ2-7, with a possible D match to TRBD2 (6 bases). The CDR3 loop spans 13 amino acids. Deletions cut 5 bases from V and 7 bases from J, with 15 bases between. From germline, CDR1 is KGHSH and CDR2 LQKENI. CDR3 DNA sequence: TGTGCCAGCTCAGGCCGTCGGGGGTTAGAGCAGTACTTC. Amino acid sequence: CASSGRRGLEQYF.

This clone was seen once. The chain recombines TRBV9 with TRBJ1-1; D is undetermined. Germline CDR1 and CDR2: SGDLS and YYNGEE. V was pared by 4 bases and J by 4 bases, with 20 bases between. This CDR3 spans 16 amino acids. CDR3 protein: CASSPFEPFRGTEAFF. The CDR3, as DNA: TGTGCCAGCAGCCCCTTCGAACCATTTCGCGGCACTGAAGCTTTCTTT.

The chain employs TRBV4-2 and TRBJ2-1, with unresolved D. In germline, CDR1 is LGHNA, CDR2 YNFKEQ. Trimming pared 0 bases from V and 0 bases from J, leaving 9 bases between. The CDR3 has 16 amino acids. The DNA of the CDR3 is TGTGCCAGCAGCCAAGAGTCTGCGGACTCCTACAATGAGCAGTTCTTC. It is translated as CASSQESADSYNEQFF.

The chain uses TRBV27 and TRBJ1-2; D is perhaps TRBD1 (5 bases). V lost 5 bases and J lost 1, with 8 bases in between. Germline CDR1 is MNHEY and CDR2 is SMNVEV (reference sequence). This CDR3 has 13 residues. In nucleotides, the CDR3 is TGTGCCAGCAGTACGGGACTTAACTATGGCTACACCTTC. Translation: CASSTGLNYGYTF.

The chain employs TRBV3-1 (or the pseudogene TRBV3-2) and TRBJ2-3, with D perhaps TRBD2 (6 bases). Between the trimmed V and J ends, which lost 0 bases and 1 base, there was a span of 14 bases. Germline V gene data show CDR1 as LGHDT and CDR2 as YNNKEL (reference sequence). This CDR3 has 17 residues. In DNA, the CDR3 is TGTGCCAGCAGCCAAGATCGAGGGACTCTCCGCACAGATACGCAGTATTTT. Its protein product is CASSQDRGTLRTDTQYF.

This rearrangement joins TRBV2 to TRBJ1-4; 7 bases map to TRBD1. The V and J ends lost 6 bases and 5 bases, in that order; junction bases with no gene match: 3. Germline CDR1 SNHLY, CDR2 FYNNEI. This CDR3 has 13 residues. The CDR3 sequence is CASRGTVNEKLFF. The CDR3, as DNA: TGTGCCAGCAGGGGGACAGTCAATGAAAAACTGTTTTTT.